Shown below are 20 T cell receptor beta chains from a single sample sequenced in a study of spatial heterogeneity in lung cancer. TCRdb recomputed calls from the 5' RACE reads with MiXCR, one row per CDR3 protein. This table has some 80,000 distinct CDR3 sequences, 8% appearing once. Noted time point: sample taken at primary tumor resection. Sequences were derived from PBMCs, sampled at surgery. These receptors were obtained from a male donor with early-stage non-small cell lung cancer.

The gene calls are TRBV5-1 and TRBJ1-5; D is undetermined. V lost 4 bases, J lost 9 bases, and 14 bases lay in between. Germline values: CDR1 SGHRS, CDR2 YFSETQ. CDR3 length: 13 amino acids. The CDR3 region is CASSAQLSGPQHF. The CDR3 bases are TGCGCCAGCAGCGCCCAACTTTCCGGGCCCCAGCATTTT.

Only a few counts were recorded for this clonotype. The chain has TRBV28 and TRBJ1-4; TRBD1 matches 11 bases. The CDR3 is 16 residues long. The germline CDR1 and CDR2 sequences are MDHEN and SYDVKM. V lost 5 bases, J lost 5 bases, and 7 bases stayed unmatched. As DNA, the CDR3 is TGTGCCAGCAGTCCCCGGACAGGGGGCGTGAATGAAAAACTGTTTTTT. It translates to CASSPRTGGVNEKLFF.

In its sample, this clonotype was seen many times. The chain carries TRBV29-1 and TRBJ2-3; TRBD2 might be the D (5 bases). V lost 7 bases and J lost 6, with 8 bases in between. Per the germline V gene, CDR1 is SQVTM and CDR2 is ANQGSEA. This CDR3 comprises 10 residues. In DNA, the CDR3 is TGCAGCGCCGGGGTTGATACGCAGTATTTT. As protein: CSAGVDTQYF.

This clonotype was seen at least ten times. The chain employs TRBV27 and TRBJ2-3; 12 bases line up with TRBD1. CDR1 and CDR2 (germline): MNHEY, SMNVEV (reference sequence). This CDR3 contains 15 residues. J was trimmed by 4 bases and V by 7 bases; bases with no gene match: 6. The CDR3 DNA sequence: TGTGCCAGCACGGGACAGGGGGCTCGGGCAGATACGCAGTATTTT. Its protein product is CASTGQGARADTQYF.

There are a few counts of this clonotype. The CDR3 DNA follows: TGTGCCAGCAGCTTAGATACCTTCATCACTGAAGCTTTCTTT. Its translation: CASSLDTFITEAFF. This chain links TRBV7-9 with TRBJ1-1; D not resolved. The CDR3 extends over 14 amino acids. With 1 base removed from V and 4 bases from J, the gap between germline ends came to 10 bases. Germline V gene sequence: CDR1 SEHNR, CDR2 FQNEAQ (reference sequence).

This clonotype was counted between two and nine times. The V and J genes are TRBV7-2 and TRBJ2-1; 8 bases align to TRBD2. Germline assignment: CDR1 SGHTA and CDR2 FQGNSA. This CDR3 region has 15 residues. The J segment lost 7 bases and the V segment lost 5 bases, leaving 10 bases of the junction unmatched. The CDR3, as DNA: TGTGCCAGCAGCCGCACCCGGGAGCGGGGGAATGAGCAGTTCTTC. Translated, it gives CASSRTRERGNEQFF.

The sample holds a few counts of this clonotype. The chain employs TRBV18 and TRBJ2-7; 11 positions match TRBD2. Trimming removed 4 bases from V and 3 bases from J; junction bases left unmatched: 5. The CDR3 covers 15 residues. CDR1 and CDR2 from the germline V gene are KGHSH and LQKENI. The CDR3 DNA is TGTGCCAGCTCACGAGGGACTAGCGGATTCTACGAGCAGTACTTC. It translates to CASSRGTSGFYEQYF.

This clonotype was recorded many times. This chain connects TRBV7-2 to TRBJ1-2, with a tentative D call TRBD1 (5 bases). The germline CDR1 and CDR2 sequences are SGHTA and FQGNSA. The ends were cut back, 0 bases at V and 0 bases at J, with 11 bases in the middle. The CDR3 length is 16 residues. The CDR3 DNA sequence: TGTGCCAGCAGCTTAGCCGCCCAGGGCGCTAACTATGGCTACACCTTC. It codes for CASSLAAQGANYGYTF. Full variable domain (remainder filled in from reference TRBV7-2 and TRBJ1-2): GAGVSQSPSNKVTEKGKDVELRCDPISGHTALYWYRQSLGQGLEFLIYFQGNSAPDKSGLPSDRFSAERTGGSVSTLTIQRTQQEDSAVYLCASSLAAQGANYGYTFGSGTRLTVV.

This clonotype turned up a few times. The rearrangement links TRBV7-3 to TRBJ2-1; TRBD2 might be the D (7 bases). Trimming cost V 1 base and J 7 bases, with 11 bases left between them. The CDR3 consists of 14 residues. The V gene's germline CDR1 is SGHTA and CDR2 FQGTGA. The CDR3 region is CASSLIGGGNEQFF. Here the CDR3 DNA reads TGTGCCAGCAGCTTAATAGGGGGAGGGAATGAGCAGTTCTTC.

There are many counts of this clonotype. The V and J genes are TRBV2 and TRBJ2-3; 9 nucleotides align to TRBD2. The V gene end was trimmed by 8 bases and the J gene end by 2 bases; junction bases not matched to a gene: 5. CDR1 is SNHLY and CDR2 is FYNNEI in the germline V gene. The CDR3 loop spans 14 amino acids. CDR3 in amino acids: CASSRTSDTDTQYF. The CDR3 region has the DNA TGTGCCAGCTCTCGGACTAGCGACACAGATACGCAGTATTTT.

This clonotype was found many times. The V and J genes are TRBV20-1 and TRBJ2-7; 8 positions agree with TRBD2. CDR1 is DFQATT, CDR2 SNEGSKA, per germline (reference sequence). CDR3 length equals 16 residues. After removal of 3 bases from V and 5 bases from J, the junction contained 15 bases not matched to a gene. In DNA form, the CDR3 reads TGCAGTGCTAGTTTCCCCATAGAAGCGGGAGACCACGAGCAGTACTTC. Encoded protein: CSASFPIEAGDHEQYF.

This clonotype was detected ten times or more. The CDR3 here is CASSLQGQGEDTQYF. The CDR3 region has the DNA TGCGCCAGCAGCTTGCAGGGACAGGGGGAAGATACGCAGTATTTT. This chain joins TRBV5-1 and TRBJ2-3; 11 positions match TRBD1. The junction had 3 bases not matched to a gene; V was cut back by 1 base and J by 5 bases. From germline, CDR1 is SGHRS and CDR2 YFSETQ. The CDR3 extends over 15 amino acids.

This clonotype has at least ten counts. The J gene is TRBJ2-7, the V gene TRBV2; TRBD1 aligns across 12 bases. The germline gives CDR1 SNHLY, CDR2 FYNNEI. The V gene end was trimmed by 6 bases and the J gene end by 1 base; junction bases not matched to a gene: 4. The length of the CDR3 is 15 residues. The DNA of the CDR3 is TGTGCCAGCAGGCCGGGACAGGGGGCTTCCTACGAGCAGTACTTC. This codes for CASRPGQGASYEQYF.

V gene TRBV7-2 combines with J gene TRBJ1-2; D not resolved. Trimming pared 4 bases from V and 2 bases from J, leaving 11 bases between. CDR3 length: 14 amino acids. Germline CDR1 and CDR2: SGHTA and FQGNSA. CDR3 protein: CASSSERQNYGYTF. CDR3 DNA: TGTGCCAGCAGCTCCGAGAGGCAGAACTATGGCTACACCTTC. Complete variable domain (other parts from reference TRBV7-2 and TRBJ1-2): GAGVSQSPSNKVTEKGKDVELRCDPISGHTALYWYRQSLGQGLEFLIYFQGNSAPDKSGLPSDRFSAERTGGSVSTLTIQRTQQEDSAVYLCASSSERQNYGYTFGSGTRLTVV.

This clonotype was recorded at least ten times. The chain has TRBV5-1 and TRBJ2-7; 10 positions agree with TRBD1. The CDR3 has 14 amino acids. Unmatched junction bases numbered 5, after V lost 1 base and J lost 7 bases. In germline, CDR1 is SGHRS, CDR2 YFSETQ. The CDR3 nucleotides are TGCGCCAGCAGCTTGCAGGGACAGGGGATTGAGCAGTACTTC. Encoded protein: CASSLQGQGIEQYF.

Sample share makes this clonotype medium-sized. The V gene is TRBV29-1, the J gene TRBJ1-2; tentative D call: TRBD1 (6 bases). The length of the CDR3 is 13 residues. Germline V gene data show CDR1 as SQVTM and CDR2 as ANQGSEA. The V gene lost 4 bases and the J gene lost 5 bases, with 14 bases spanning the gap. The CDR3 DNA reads TGCAGCGTTGTGGCACAGGGCGCGTATGGCTACACCTTC. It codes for CSVVAQGAYGYTF.

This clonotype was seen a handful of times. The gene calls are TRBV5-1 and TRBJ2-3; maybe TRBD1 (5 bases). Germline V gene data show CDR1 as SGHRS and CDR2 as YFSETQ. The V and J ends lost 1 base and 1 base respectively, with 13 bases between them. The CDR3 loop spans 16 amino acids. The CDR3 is CASSLHPGPRTDTQYF. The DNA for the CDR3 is TGCGCCAGCAGCTTGCACCCAGGGCCCCGCACAGATACGCAGTATTTT.

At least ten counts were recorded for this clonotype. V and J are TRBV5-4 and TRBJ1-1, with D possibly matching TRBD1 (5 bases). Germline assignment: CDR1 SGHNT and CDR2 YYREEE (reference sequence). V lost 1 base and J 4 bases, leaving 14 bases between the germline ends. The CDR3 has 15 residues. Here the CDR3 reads CASSLPGQGRTEAFF. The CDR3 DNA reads TGTGCCAGCAGCTTGCCCGGACAAGGGCGCACTGAAGCTTTCTTT.

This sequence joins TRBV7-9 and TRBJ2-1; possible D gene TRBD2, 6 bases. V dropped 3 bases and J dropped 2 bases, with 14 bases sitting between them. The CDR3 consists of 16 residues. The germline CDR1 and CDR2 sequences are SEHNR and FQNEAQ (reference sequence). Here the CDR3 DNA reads TGTGCCAGCAGCTTTGGAGGGAGAAAGGCCTACAATGAGCAGTTCTTC. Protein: CASSFGGRKAYNEQFF.

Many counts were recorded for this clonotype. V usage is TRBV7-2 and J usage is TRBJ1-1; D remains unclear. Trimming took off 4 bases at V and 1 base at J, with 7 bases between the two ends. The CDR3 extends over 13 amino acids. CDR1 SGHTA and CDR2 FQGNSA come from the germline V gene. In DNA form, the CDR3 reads TGTGCCAGCAGCTCCCAGCAGAACACTGAAGCTTTCTTT. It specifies CASSSQQNTEAFF.